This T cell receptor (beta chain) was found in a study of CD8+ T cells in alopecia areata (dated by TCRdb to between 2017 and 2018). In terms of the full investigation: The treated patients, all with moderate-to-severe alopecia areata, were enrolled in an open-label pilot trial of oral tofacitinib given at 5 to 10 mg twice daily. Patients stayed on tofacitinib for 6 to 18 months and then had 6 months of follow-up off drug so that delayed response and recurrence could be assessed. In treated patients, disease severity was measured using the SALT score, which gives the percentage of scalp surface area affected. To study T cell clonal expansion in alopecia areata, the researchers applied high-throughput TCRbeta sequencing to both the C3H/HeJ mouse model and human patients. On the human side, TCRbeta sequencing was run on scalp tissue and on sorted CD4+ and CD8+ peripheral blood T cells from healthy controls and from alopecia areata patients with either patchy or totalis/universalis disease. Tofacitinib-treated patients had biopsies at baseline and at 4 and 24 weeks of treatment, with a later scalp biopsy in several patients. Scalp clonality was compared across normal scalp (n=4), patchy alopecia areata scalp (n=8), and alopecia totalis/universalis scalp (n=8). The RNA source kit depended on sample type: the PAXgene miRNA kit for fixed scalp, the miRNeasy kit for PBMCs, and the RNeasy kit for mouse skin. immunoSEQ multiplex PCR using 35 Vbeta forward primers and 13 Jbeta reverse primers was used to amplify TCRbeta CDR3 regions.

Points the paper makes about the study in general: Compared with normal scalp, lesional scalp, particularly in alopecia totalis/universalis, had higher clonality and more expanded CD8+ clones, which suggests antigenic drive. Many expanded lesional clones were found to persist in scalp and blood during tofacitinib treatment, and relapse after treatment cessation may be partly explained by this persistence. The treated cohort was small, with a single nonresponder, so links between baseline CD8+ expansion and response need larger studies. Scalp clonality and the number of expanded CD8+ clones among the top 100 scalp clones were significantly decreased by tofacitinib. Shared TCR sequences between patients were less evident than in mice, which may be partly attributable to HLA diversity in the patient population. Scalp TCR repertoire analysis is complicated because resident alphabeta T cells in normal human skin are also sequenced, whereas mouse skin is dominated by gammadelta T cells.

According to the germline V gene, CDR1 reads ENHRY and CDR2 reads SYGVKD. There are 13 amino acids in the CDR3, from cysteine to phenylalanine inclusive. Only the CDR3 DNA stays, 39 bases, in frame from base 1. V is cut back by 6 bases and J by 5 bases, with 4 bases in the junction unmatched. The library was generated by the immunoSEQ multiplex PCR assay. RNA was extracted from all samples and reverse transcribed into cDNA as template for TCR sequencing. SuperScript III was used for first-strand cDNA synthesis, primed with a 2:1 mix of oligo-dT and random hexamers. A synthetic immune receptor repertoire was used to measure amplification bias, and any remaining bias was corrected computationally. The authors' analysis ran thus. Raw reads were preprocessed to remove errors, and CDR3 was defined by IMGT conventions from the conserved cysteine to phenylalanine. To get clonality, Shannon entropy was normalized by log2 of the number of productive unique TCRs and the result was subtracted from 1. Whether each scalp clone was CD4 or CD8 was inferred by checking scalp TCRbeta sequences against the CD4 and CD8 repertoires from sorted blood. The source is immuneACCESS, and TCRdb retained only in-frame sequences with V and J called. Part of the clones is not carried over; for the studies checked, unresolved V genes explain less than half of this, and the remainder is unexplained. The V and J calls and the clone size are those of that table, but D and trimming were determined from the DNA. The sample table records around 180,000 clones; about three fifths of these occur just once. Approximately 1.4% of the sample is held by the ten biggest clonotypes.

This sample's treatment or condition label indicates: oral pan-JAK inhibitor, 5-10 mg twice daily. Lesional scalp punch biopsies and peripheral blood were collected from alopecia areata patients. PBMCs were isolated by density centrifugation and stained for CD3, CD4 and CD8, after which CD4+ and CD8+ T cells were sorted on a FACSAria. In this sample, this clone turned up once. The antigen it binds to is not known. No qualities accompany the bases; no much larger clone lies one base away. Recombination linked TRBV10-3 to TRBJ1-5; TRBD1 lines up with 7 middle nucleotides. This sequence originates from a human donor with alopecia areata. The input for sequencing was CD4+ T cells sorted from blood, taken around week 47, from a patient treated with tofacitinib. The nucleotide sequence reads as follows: TGTGCCATCAGCCAGGGGGGGGATCAGCCCCAGCATTTT. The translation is CAISQGGDQPQHF.